The 24 T cell receptor beta chains below were found in one sample sequenced in a study of shared clonotypes between healthy human individuals. Libraries were prepared by immunoSEQ multiplex PCR; TCRdb keeps only in-frame clonotypes and omits some of them. Of around 1.5 million clones listed, approximately 98% are singletons. What was sequenced was naive CD4+ T cells sorted from blood. Specified subset: CD45RA+ positively selected. Receptor source: a man aged 30-40 years in good health.

The V gene is TRBV28, the J gene TRBJ2-5; 7 positions match TRBD2. The V gene's germline CDR1 is MDHEN and CDR2 SYDVKM. There are 19 residues in the CDR3. The trim removed 4 bases at V and 2 bases at J, leaving 19 bases unmatched. The CDR3 DNA sequence: TGTGCCAGCAGTTCCCGCTGGACTAGTCGGAACGCAACACAAGAGACCCAGTACTTC. Amino acid sequence: CASSSRWTSRNATQETQYF.

V gene TRBV19 combines with J gene TRBJ2-1; 12 bases fit TRBD2. Germline V gene lookup returns CDR1 LNHDA and CDR2 SQIVND (reference sequence). The length of the CDR3 is 16 residues. The V and J ends lost 7 bases and 0 bases, in that order; junction bases with no gene match: 4. The CDR3 DNA is TGTGCCAGTATCCCGACTAGCGGGGGCTCCTACAATGAGCAGTTCTTC. Its protein product is CASIPTSGGSYNEQFF.

The chain links TRBV6-6 to TRBJ2-3, with 7 bases lining up with TRBD2. The CDR3 runs 14 residues. The germline CDR1 and CDR2 sequences are MNHNY and SVGAGI (reference sequence). After removal of 6 bases from V and 7 bases from J, the junction contained 10 bases not matched to a gene. The DNA for the CDR3 is TGTGCCAGCAGCCTAGCGGAAGGGGTATATACGCAGTATTTT. Translating gives CASSLAEGVYTQYF.

As regards this clone: The sample carries other DNA sequences with the same CDR3. The chain uses TRBV9 and TRBJ2-5, with 10 bases lining up with TRBD1. CDR3 size: 15 residues. Germline V lookup: CDR1 SGDLS, CDR2 YYNGEE. The trim removed 2 bases at V and 5 bases at J, leaving 6 bases unmatched. In DNA form, the CDR3 reads TGTGCCAGCAGCGTTGGGGACAGGGGCCGGGAGACCCAGTACTTC. Protein sequence: CASSVGDRGRETQYF.

The chain combines TRBV10-3 with TRBJ2-1, with TRBD1 identical over 7 bases. The CDR3 has 14 residues. Germline trimming cut 3 bases from V and 5 bases from J; bases unmatched to any gene: 4. Germline values: CDR1 ENHRY, CDR2 SYGVKD. The CDR3 DNA follows: TGTGCCATCAGTGAATATGGGACAGACAATGAGCAGTTCTTC. Protein sequence: CAISEYGTDNEQFF.

The rearrangement joins TRBV18 to TRBJ1-4; D is perhaps TRBD1 (5 bases). The ends were cut back, 3 bases at V and 8 bases at J, with 25 bases in the middle. Germline loops: CDR1 KGHSH, CDR2 LQKENI. This CDR3 has 18 residues. This chain's CDR3 is CASSPASARGWQGEKLFF. Written as DNA, the CDR3 is TGTGCCAGCTCACCGGCGTCCGCGCGCGGCTGGCAGGGCGAAAAACTGTTTTTT.

DNA for the CDR3: TGTGCCAGCAGCTTTCAGTGGGGAGAGACCCAGTACTTC. Encoded protein: CASSFQWGETQYF. The chain employs TRBV11-2 and TRBJ2-5; D remains ambiguous. CDR1 and CDR2 from the germline V gene are SGHAT and FQNNGV. The CDR3 covers 13 residues. The V gene lost 3 bases and the J gene lost 4 bases, with 9 bases spanning the gap.

This chain connects TRBV7-8 to TRBJ1-5; D not resolved. Trimming removed 0 bases at V and 6 bases at J, with 3 bases between. Germline CDR1 and CDR2: SGHVS and FQNEAQ. The length of the CDR3 is 12 residues. The CDR3 DNA sequence: TGTGCCAGCAGCTTAGCGGCTCAGCCCCAGCATTTT. It translates to CASSLAAQPQHF.

The chain uses TRBV29-1 and TRBJ2-5; D may match TRBD1 or TRBD2 (5 bases each). This CDR3 has 11 residues. Trimming cost V 7 bases and J 10 bases, with 16 bases left between them. The germline gives CDR1 SQVTM, CDR2 ANQGSEA. The CDR3 here is CSAFRDPGQYF. In DNA, the CDR3 is TGCAGCGCTTTCCGGGACCCAGGCCAGTACTTC.

The chain is built from TRBV10-1 and TRBJ2-7, with a tentative D call TRBD1 (5 bases). Trimming removed 9 bases at V and 3 bases at J, with 15 bases between. The V gene's germline CDR1 is WNHNN and CDR2 SYGVQD (reference sequence). This CDR3 has 13 residues. The CDR3 DNA reads as TGCGCCAGTTGGACACCGGTGGTCTACGAGCAGTACTTC. Its protein product is CASWTPVVYEQYF.

The chain uses TRBV28 and TRBJ2-7; TRBD2 is a possible D gene (5 bases). Between the trimmed V and J ends, which lost 7 bases and 0 bases, there was a span of 13 bases. Germline V CDR1 and CDR2: MDHEN, SYDVKM. This CDR3 comprises 14 residues. This chain's CDR3 is CASTLFRGSYEQYF. The CDR3 DNA reads as TGTGCCAGCACACTCTTCCGGGGCTCCTACGAGCAGTACTTC.

This clone was recorded only once. The V call is TRBV5-4, the J call TRBJ2-1; the match to TRBD2 covers 8 bases. Germline trimming cut 5 bases from V and 5 bases from J; bases unmatched to any gene: 9. CDR1 is SGHNT, CDR2 YYREEE, per germline (reference sequence). The CDR3 runs 15 residues. This CDR3 is CASSSGKNHNNEQFF. The CDR3 coding sequence is TGTGCCAGCAGTAGCGGGAAGAATCACAACAATGAGCAGTTCTTC.

The chain recombines TRBV6-5 with TRBJ2-7; 9 positions agree with TRBD1. The CDR3 loop spans 15 amino acids. Unmatched junction bases numbered 7, after V lost 2 bases and J lost 5 bases. Germline assignment: CDR1 MNHEY and CDR2 SVGAGI. The CDR3 DNA is TGTGCCAGCAGTTACACGTTCGGACAGGGGCACGAGCAGTACTTC. Translating it yields CASSYTFGQGHEQYF.

The CDR3 is CASSQRQGARGNTIYF. The DNA of the CDR3 is TGCGCCAGCAGTCAGCGACAGGGGGCTCGGGGAAACACCATATATTTT. The genes are TRBV23-1 and TRBJ1-3; 10 positions match TRBD1. TRBV23-1 is annotated as an ORF whose role is uncertain. The trim removed 3 bases at V and 4 bases at J, leaving 6 bases unmatched. The CDR3 runs to 16 residues.

The chain has TRBV18 and TRBJ2-7; maybe TRBD2 (5 bases). Per germline, CDR1 KGHSH and CDR2 LQKENI. The ends were cut back, 5 bases at V and 2 bases at J, with 19 bases in the middle. CDR3 length equals 16 residues. DNA of the CDR3: TGTGCCAGCTCAACGCTATCGAGGGCCTCCCCCTACGAGCAGTACTTC. Residues: CASSTLSRASPYEQYF.

As concerns this clone: Other DNA sequences in this specimen translate into the identical CDR3. For the CDR3, the DNA is TGCGCCAGCAGCTTGGACCTAGCCAAAAACATTCAGTACTTC. Translating it yields CASSLDLAKNIQYF. The chain has TRBV5-1 and TRBJ2-4; D is unclear. The V gene lost 0 bases and the J gene lost 0 bases, with 4 bases spanning the gap. Germline CDR1 is SGHRS and CDR2 is YFSETQ. CDR3 length: 14 residues.

CDR3 nucleotide sequence: TGTGCCATCAGCACCGGGCAGAATTCCTACGAGCAGTACTTC. Its protein product is CAISTGQNSYEQYF. The chain employs TRBV10-3 and TRBJ2-7; D ambiguous. Trimming stripped 6 bases from V and 1 base from J, with 13 bases between. The CDR3 covers 14 residues. Germline loops: CDR1 ENHRY, CDR2 SYGVKD.

Of note for this clone: The identical CDR3 is also encoded by other nucleotide sequences in the sample. The chain carries TRBV20-1 and TRBJ1-1; D not resolved. The CDR3 runs to 11 residues. CDR1 is DFQATT, CDR2 SNEGSKA, per germline (reference sequence). With 4 bases removed from V and 1 base from J, the gap between germline ends came to 4 bases. The CDR3, as DNA: TGCAGTGCTATTGGGAACACTGAAGCTTTCTTT. Protein sequence: CSAIGNTEAFF.

This clone is a singleton in its sample. The V call is TRBV6-1, the J call TRBJ1-2; unclear D gene. Germline V lookup: CDR1 MNHNS, CDR2 SASEGT. V was clipped by 0 bases and J by 12 bases, with 20 bases between them. This CDR3 is built from 15 residues. CDR3 amino acids: CASSEAQHILMANTF. The CDR3 DNA follows: TGTGCCAGCAGTGAAGCGCAGCACATCCTTATGGCTAACACCTTC.

The DNA of the CDR3 is TGCGCCAGCAGCTTACAGGGATCCACAGTGGCCAACGTCCTGACTTTC. This codes for CASSLQGSTVANVLTF. This chain connects TRBV5-1 to TRBJ2-6, with a possible D match to TRBD1 (6 bases). CDR3 length equals 16 residues. The V end was cut by 2 bases, the J end by 6 bases, with 15 bases between. CDR1 is SGHRS and CDR2 is YFSETQ in the germline V gene. Together with reference TRBV5-1 and TRBJ2-6, the CDR3 gives the full variable domain: KAGVTQTPRYLIKTRGQQVTLSCSPISGHRSVSWYQQTPGQGLQFLFEYFSETQRNKGNFPGRFSGRQFSNSRSEMNVSTLELGDSALYLCASSLQGSTVANVLTFGAGSRLTVL.

The J gene is TRBJ2-1, the V gene TRBV10-3; 7 nucleotides match TRBD2. The V segment lost 7 bases and the J segment 0 bases; nucleotides outside the gene matches: 6. The germline CDR1 and CDR2 sequences are ENHRY and SYGVKD. The CDR3 contains 15 residues. The CDR3 is CAIKGSGGSYNEQFF. CDR3 nucleotides: TGTGCCATCAAAGGATCGGGAGGCTCCTACAATGAGCAGTTCTTC.

This chain joins TRBV5-4 and TRBJ2-3; either TRBD1 or TRBD2 may supply D (5 bases each). This CDR3 is built from 16 residues. Germline lookup yields CDR1 SGHNT and CDR2 YYREEE (reference sequence). Trimming stripped 4 bases from V and 0 bases from J, with 15 bases between. The CDR3 DNA is TGTGCCAGCAGCCCGTCGGGTGGGGACAGCACAGATACGCAGTATTTT. This encodes CASSPSGGDSTDTQYF.

This clone was seen a single time. This CDR3 is also generated by other DNA sequences in the sample. V usage is TRBV5-1 and J usage is TRBJ2-5, with D perhaps matching TRBD1 (6 bases). CDR3 length: 13 residues. The germline gives CDR1 SGHRS, CDR2 YFSETQ. The ends were cut back, 4 bases at V and 2 bases at J, with 9 bases in the middle. The CDR3 reads CASSPGTQETQYF. For the CDR3, the DNA is TGCGCCAGCAGCCCAGGGACACAAGAGACCCAGTACTTC.

This chain joins TRBV5-1 and TRBJ1-2; 7 bases line up with TRBD1. V lost 4 bases, J lost 2 bases, and 8 bases stayed unmatched. Per the germline V gene, CDR1 is SGHRS and CDR2 is YFSETQ. The CDR3 is made up of 15 amino acids. The CDR3 sequence: CASSLGTAWNYGYTF. CDR3 coding DNA: TGCGCCAGCAGCCTCGGGACAGCCTGGAACTATGGCTACACCTTC.